The sequence of this TCR beta chain was determined in a study of blood T cell repertoires in COVID-19. Germline loops: CDR1 SGHVS, CDR2 FQNEAQ. Trimming removed 5 bases from V and 2 bases from J, with 13 bases in between. The CDR3 totals 15 residues. Measured with immunoSEQ multiplex PCR; TCRdb has only the in-frame clones, and not every one. The repertoire holds about 68,000 clones, with more than 85% as singletons. This TCR came from a woman in her fifties or sixties with active COVID-19. This chain links TRBV7-8 with TRBJ1-5; D is possibly TRBD1 (5 bases). Sequencing was carried out using peripheral blood. The DNA of the CDR3 is TGTGCCAGCAGCGTACAGGTTGGGGGCAATCAGCCCCAGCATTTT. Its translation: CASSVQVGGNQPQHF.